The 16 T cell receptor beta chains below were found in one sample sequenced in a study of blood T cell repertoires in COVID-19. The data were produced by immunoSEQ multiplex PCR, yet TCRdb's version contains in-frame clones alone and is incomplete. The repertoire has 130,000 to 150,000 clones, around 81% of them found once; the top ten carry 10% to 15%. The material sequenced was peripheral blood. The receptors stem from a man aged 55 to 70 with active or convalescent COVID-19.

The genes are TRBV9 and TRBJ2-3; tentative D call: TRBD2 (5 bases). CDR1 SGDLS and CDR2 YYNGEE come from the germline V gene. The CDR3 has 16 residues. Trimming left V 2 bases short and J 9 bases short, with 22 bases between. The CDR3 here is CASSVAGLRGMATQYF. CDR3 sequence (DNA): TGTGCCAGCAGCGTCGCGGGTCTGAGAGGTATGGCCACGCAGTATTTT.

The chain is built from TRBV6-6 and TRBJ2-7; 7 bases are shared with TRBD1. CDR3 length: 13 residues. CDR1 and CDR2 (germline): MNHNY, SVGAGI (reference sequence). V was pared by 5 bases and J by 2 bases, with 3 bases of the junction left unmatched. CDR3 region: CASSRGQAYEQYF. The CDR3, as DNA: TGTGCCAGCAGTCGAGGACAGGCCTACGAGCAGTACTTC.

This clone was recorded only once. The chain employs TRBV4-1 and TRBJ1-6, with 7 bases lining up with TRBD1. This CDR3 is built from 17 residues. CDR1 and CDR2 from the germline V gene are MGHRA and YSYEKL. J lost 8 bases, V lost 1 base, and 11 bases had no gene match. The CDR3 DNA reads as TGCGCCAGCAGCCAAGCGCCCCCCAGGGGGACTTATTCACCCCTCCACTTT. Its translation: CASSQAPPRGTYSPLHF.

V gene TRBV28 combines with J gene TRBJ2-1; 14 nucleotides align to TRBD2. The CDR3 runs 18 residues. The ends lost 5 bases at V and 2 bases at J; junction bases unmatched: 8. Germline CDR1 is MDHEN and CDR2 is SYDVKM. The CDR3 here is CASSLPGLAGVPYNEQFF. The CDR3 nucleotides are TGTGCCAGCAGTCTGCCGGGACTAGCGGGAGTTCCCTACAATGAGCAGTTCTTC.

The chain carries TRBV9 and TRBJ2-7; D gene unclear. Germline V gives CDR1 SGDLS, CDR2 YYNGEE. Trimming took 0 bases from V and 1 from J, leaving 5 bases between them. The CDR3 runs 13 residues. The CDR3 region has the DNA TGTGCCAGCAGCGTAGCTTCGTCCTACGAGCAGTACTTC. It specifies CASSVASSYEQYF.

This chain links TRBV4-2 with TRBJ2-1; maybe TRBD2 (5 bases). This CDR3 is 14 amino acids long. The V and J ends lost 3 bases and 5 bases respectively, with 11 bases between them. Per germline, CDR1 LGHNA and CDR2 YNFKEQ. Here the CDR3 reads CASSHRTADNEQFF. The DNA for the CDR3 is TGTGCCAGCAGCCACCGGACTGCCGACAATGAGCAGTTCTTC.

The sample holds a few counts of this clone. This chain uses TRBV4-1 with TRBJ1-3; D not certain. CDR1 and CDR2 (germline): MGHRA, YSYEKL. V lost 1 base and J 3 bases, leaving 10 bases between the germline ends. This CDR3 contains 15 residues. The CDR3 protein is CASSQGSTGGNTIYF. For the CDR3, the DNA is TGCGCCAGCAGCCAAGGAAGCACGGGTGGAAACACCATATATTTT.

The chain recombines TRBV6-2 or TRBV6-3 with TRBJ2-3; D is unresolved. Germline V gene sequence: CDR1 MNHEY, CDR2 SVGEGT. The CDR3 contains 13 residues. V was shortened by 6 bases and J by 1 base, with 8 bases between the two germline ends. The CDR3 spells CASSGFRTDTQYF. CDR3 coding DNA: TGTGCCAGCAGCGGCTTTCGCACAGATACGCAGTATTTT.

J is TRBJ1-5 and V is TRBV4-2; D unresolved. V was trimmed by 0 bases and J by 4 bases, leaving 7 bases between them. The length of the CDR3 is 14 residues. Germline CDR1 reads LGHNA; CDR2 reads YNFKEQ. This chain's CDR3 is CASSQDGGNQPQHF. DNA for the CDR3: TGTGCCAGCAGCCAAGATGGAGGGAATCAGCCCCAGCATTTT.

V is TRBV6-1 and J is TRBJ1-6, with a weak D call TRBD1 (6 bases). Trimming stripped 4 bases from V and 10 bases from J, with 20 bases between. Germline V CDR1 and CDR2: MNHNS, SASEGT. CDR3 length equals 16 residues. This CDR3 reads CASSVSTRDTGSPLHF. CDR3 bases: TGTGCCAGCAGTGTCTCAACCCGGGACACGGGATCACCCCTCCACTTT.

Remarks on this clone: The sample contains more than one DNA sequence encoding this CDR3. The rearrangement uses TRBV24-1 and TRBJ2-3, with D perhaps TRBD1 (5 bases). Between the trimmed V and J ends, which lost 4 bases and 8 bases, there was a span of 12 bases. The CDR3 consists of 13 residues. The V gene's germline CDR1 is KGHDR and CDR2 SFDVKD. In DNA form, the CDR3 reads TGTGCCACCAGTGACCCGACAGTGAGTACGCAGTATTTT. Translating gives CATSDPTVSTQYF.

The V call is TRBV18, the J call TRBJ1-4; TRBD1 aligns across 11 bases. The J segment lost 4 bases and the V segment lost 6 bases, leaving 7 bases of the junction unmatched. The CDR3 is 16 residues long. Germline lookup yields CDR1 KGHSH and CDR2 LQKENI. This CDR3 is CASSEDRGRSNEKLFF. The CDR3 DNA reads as TGTGCCAGCTCGGAGGACAGGGGGCGAAGTAATGAAAAACTGTTTTTT.

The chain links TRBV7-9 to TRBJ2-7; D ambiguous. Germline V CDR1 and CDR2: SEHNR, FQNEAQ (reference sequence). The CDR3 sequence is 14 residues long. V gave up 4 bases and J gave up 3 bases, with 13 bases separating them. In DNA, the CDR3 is TGTGCCAGCAGCTCACCCCTCGGGTTCTACGAGCAGTACTTC. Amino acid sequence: CASSSPLGFYEQYF.

The CDR3 DNA reads as TGTGCCAGCAGCTTAAGGGCGGGATCCACAGGGGGTGAGCAGTTCTTC. It specifies CASSLRAGSTGGEQFF. The V call is TRBV7-2, the J call TRBJ2-1; 8 nucleotides align to TRBD1. The length of the CDR3 is 16 residues. The V and J ends lost 2 bases and 9 bases, in that order; junction bases with no gene match: 12. CDR1 and CDR2 (germline): SGHTA, FQGNSA.

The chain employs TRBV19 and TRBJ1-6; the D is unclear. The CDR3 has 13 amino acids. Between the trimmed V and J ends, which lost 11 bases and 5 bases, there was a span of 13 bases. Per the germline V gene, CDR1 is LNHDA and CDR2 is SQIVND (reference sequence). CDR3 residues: CAGRRQNNSPLHF. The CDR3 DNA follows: TGTGCCGGCCGGAGGCAGAATAATTCACCCCTCCACTTT. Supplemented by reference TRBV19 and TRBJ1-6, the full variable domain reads DGGITQSPKYLFRKEGQNVTLSCEQNLNHDAMYWYRQDPGQGLRLIYYSQIVNDFQKGDIAEGYSVSREKKESFPLTVTSAQKNPTAFYLCAGRRQNNSPLHFGNGTRLTVT.

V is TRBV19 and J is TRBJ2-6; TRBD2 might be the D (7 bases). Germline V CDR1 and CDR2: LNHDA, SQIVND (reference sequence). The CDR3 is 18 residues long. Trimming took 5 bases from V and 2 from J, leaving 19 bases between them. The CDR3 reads CASSPRGASLTGANVLTF. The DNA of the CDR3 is TGTGCCAGTAGTCCCCGGGGGGCGAGTCTCACTGGGGCCAACGTCCTGACTTTC.